This T cell receptor beta chain was documented in a study of cytomegalovirus exposure and HLA in healthy donors. This clone turned up a few times. 60 Vbeta and 13 Jbeta primers were used in PCR. Clones were read by immunoSEQ multiplex PCR, and TCRdb kept only the in-frame ones, dropping some. The sample contains approximately 190,000 clones, around 87% of which appear only once. V was pared by 3 bases and J by 3 bases, with 9 bases between. The V gene's germline CDR1 is LNHNV and CDR2 YYDKDF (reference sequence). This CDR3 is 13 amino acids long. The material sequenced was PBMCs. This receptor was identified in a man aged 30 to 39 in good health and CMV-seronegative. V gene TRBV15 combines with J gene TRBJ2-7; D possibly corresponds to TRBD2 (7 bases). The CDR3 DNA reads TGTGCCACCAGCAGGGGGGGGCACTACGAGCAGTACTTC. Translation gives CATSRGGHYEQYF.